This TCR beta chain comes out of a study of T cell repertoires in cytomegalovirus infection. The wider study: Public signatures in TCR beta pointed to CMV infection and matching HLA type.

V shed 2 bases and J shed 1 base, with 8 bases lying between them. The CDR3 has 14 amino acids. Germline CDR1 is SNHLY and CDR2 is FYNNEI. Whole-study findings and limits: HLA-C-restricted CMV clonotypes gave the most frequent clonotype in two of eight donors. Adding up the frequency of public TCR beta families identified people who carried CMV plus the relevant HLA.

TCRdb re-analysed the reads in MiXCR, keeping a single row per CDR3 protein. The table shows 310,000 or so distinct CDR3 sequences, with roughly a sixth occurring only once. To note about this clonotype: What it binds is unknown.

This receptor was taken from a human donor in good health (CMV status not recorded). Some clones in this sample may be carry-over from other donors' samples. The sequencing sample was made of PBMCs. The V call is TRBV2, the J call TRBJ1-1; possible D gene TRBD1, 5 bases. CDR3 residues: CASSELGTNTEAFF. The CDR3 DNA reads as TGTGCCAGCAGTGAATTGGGGACGAACACTGAAGCTTTCTTT.